Listed here is a single T cell receptor (beta chain). Its antigen is currently unknown. This specimen includes other DNA sequences encoding the same CDR3. This entry comes from a study of shared clonotypes between healthy human individuals. Sorted-subset replicate PCR reactions contained roughly 200 ng DNA, corresponding to roughly 29,000 T cell genomes. Sequenced by immunoSEQ multiplex PCR; TCRdb stores in-frame clones only, minus some. The repertoire has fewer than 1.6 million clones, approximately 98.5% of them found once; the top ten carry around 0.33%. Germline values: CDR1 SGHTA, CDR2 FQGTGA. The CDR3 totals 14 residues. V shed 5 bases and J shed 1 base, with 10 bases lying between them. Overall study findings and caveats: Sharing of clonotypes among donors was expected to vary with sequencing depth.

The origin of this receptor is a young man in good health. The specimen sequenced was naive CD4+ T cells sorted from blood. The sample's subset: CD45RA+ positively selected. This chain links TRBV7-3 with TRBJ2-3; D unresolved. The DNA for the CDR3 is TGTGCCAGCAGCCTCCGGAGCGGCACAGATACGCAGTATTTT. It encodes CASSLRSGTDTQYF.